The rows below give T cell receptor beta chains drawn from one sample of a study of blood T cell repertoires in COVID-19. Sequencing used immunoSEQ multiplex PCR; TCRdb keeps in-frame clones, though not all of them. The sample has some 220,000 clones; about 80% are singletons. Specimen: peripheral blood. The receptors shown here come from a woman aged 30 to 39 who had recovered from COVID-19. The CDR3 runs from the conserved cysteine through the conserved F or W. D genes are given only for firm matches. Clone sizes are given selectively: once, few, many, or a class where the clone is expanded.

TRBJ2-1,once,.,TRBV11-2,CASSLGTVTEQFF,TGTGCCAGCAGCTTAGGGACTGTTACTGAGCAGTTCTTC
TRBJ1-6,.,.,TRBV6-1,CASSEEQLSSYNSPLHF,TGTGCCAGCAGTGAAGAACAGTTGAGCTCCTATAATTCACCCCTCCACTTT
TRBJ1-2,.,TRBD1,TRBV11-2,CASSLAGTGGGYGYTF,TGTGCCAGCAGCTTAGCCGGGACAGGAGGCGGCTATGGCTACACCTTC
TRBJ1-5,.,.,TRBV2,CASSRDGNQPQHF,TGTGCCAGCAGTCGGGATGGCAATCAGCCCCAGCATTTT
TRBJ1-6,.,TRBD1,TRBV9,CASSLETGGNSPLHF,TGTGCCAGCAGCTTAGAGACAGGGGGCAATTCACCCCTCCACTTT
TRBJ2-1,.,TRBD2,TRBV5-1,CASRRLAGEFGNEQFF,TGCGCCAGCAGGAGACTAGCGGGAGAGTTCGGCAATGAGCAGTTCTTC
TRBJ1-4,.,.,TRBV30,CAGDIRGGRTNEKLFF,TGTGCCGGCGATATAAGGGGGGGTAGGACTAATGAAAAACTGTTTTTT
TRBJ2-5,.,TRBD2,TRBV9,CASSVVAGGPVETQYF,TGTGCCAGCAGCGTAGTTGCGGGAGGGCCCGTTGAGACCCAGTACTTC
TRBJ2-1,.,TRBD1,TRBV19,CATGQGMNEQFF,TGTGCCACTGGACAGGGGATGAATGAGCAGTTCTTC
TRBJ1-5,.,.,TRBV19,CASSMAGRGNQPQHF,TGTGCCAGTAGTATGGCGGGGAGAGGCAATCAGCCCCAGCATTTT
TRBJ1-2,.,TRBD1,TRBV5-6,CASSFQGTAMNYGYTF,TGTGCCAGCAGCTTCCAAGGGACAGCAATGAACTATGGCTACACCTTC
TRBJ2-1,.,TRBD2,TRBV5-1,CASSLAGLAGYNEQFF,TGCGCCAGCAGCTTGGCCGGGTTAGCGGGTTACAATGAGCAGTTCTTC
TRBJ1-1,.,TRBD1,TRBV18,CASSPLGQENTEAFF,TGTGCCAGCTCACCACTGGGACAGGAGAACACTGAAGCTTTCTTT
TRBJ1-6,.,.,TRBV2,CASSGYTNNSPLHF,TGTGCCAGCAGTGGATACACCAATAATTCACCCCTCCACTTT
TRBJ2-1,.,.,TRBV5-6,CASSLSRDTLEGEQFF,TGTGCCAGCAGCTTGTCACGGGACACCCTCGAGGGGGAGCAGTTCTTC
TRBJ1-6,few,.,TRBV14,CASRGSGSSYNSPLHF,TGTGCCAGCAGGGGGTCGGGGAGCTCCTATAATTCACCCCTCCACTTT
TRBJ1-1,.,.,TRBV7-2,CASTLRPKTGNPEAFF,TGTGCCAGCACTCTCCGCCCCAAAACAGGGAACCCTGAAGCTTTCTTT
TRBJ2-2,.,.,TRBV4-1,CASSQEVFLPVTGELFF,TGCGCCAGCAGCCAAGAGGTTTTTCTCCCGGTCACCGGGGAGCTGTTTTTT
TRBJ2-3,.,TRBD1,TRBV30,CAWTTGQGTDTQYF,TGTGCCTGGACTACGGGACAGGGCACAGATACGCAGTATTTT
TRBJ1-5,.,TRBD1,TRBV27,CASRPTGAHQPQHF,TGTGCCAGCAGGCCGACAGGGGCCCATCAGCCCCAGCATTTT
TRBJ2-2,.,TRBD2,TRBV10-3,CAISERKTSGRARVGELFF,TGTGCCATCAGTGAACGGAAGACTAGCGGGAGGGCCCGGGTCGGGGAGCTGTTTTTT
TRBJ2-2,.,TRBD1,TRBV7-7,CASSPGLGQGLNTGELFF,TGTGCCAGCAGCCCTGGATTGGGACAGGGATTGAACACCGGGGAGCTGTTTTTT
TRBJ2-6,once,.,TRBV27,CASSPSVRGSGANVLTF,TGTGCCAGCAGTCCCAGCGTAAGAGGGTCTGGGGCCAACGTCCTGACTTTC
TRBJ2-5,.,TRBD1,TRBV12-3/TRBV12-4,CASSSDRETTQYF,TGTGCCAGCAGTTCGGACAGGGAGACGACCCAGTACTTC
TRBJ1-5,.,.,TRBV5-5,CASSLGTRGSTQHF,TGTGCCAGCAGCTTGGGGACCAGGGGCAGTACCCAGCATTTT
TRBJ1-1,.,TRBD1,TRBV28,CASSPITGGGTEAFF,TGTGCCAGCAGTCCCATTACAGGGGGAGGTACTGAAGCTTTCTTT
TRBJ1-5,.,.,TRBV28,CASGDIREGKQPQHF,TGTGCCAGCGGTGATATTCGGGAAGGGAAGCAGCCCCAGCATTTT
TRBJ1-1,.,.,TRBV5-1,CASSLQSGTNTEAFF,TGCGCCAGCAGCTTACAAAGCGGAACGAACACTGAAGCTTTCTTT
TRBJ2-2,.,.,TRBV30,CACSGTLNTGELFF,TGTGCCTGCTCCGGGACTCTGAACACCGGGGAGCTGTTTTTT
TRBJ1-1,.,.,TRBV29-1,CSPRQVGTEAFF,TGCAGCCCCCGACAGGTCGGGACTGAAGCTTTCTTT
TRBJ2-7,.,.,TRBV30,CACLALSGLSYEQYF,TGTGCCTGCCTGGCTTTAAGCGGGCTCTCCTACGAGCAGTACTTC
TRBJ2-5,few,TRBD1,TRBV6-5,CASTADRGETQYF,TGTGCCAGCACCGCAGACAGGGGAGAGACCCAGTACTTC
TRBJ2-5,.,.,TRBV27,CASSPALWLTQYF,TGTGCCAGCAGTCCAGCGCTCTGGTTGACCCAGTACTTC
TRBJ2-2,once,TRBD2,TRBV27,CASSLSGGGPLGELFF,TGTGCCAGCAGTTTATCGGGGGGAGGGCCCCTCGGGGAGCTGTTTTTT
TRBJ2-7,.,TRBD2,TRBV18,CASSPQLSGVYEQYF,TGTGCCAGCTCACCCCAGCTTAGCGGGGTCTACGAGCAGTACTTC
TRBJ1-1,.,.,TRBV7-3,CASSLNSLNTEAFF,TGTGCCAGCAGCTTAAACAGTCTGAACACTGAAGCTTTCTTT
TRBJ2-2,.,TRBD2,TRBV6-8,CASSRAVQRDNTGELFF,TGTGCCAGCAGCCGAGCGGTACAGCGGGATAACACCGGGGAGCTGTTTTTT
TRBJ2-7,many,TRBD1,TRBV19,CASSPRQGAYEQYF,TGTGCCAGTAGTCCCCGACAGGGAGCCTACGAGCAGTACTTC
TRBJ2-5,few,TRBD1,TRBV12-3/TRBV12-4,CASSWTGGETQYF,TGTGCCAGCAGTTGGACAGGGGGGGAGACCCAGTACTTC
TRBJ1-1,.,TRBD1,TRBV29-1,CSVERTGTVNTEAFF,TGCAGCGTTGAAAGGACAGGGACGGTAAACACTGAAGCTTTCTTT
TRBJ2-2,.,.,TRBV9,CASSVGSTGELFF,TGTGCCAGCAGTGTCGGGAGCACCGGGGAGCTGTTTTTT
TRBJ1-1,few,TRBD1,TRBV30,CAWTGGVDTEAFF,TGTGCCTGGACAGGGGGCGTGGACACTGAAGCTTTCTTT
TRBJ2-4,.,TRBD2,TRBV5-4,CASSLVAGPAKNIQYF,TGTGCCAGCAGCTTGGTAGCGGGACCGGCCAAAAACATTCAGTACTTC
TRBJ1-1,once,.,TRBV28,CASSQLNTEAFF,TGTGCCAGCAGCCAATTGAACACTGAAGCTTTCTTT
TRBJ2-1,.,TRBD1,TRBV4-1,CASSLLGSGTGKYNEQFF,TGCGCCAGCAGCTTATTGGGATCAGGGACAGGGAAGTACAATGAGCAGTTCTTC
TRBJ2-1,few,TRBD2,TRBV28,CASSFATSGSGSSYNEQFF,TGTGCCAGCAGTTTCGCCACTAGCGGGAGCGGGAGCTCCTACAATGAGCAGTTCTTC
TRBJ2-7,once,.,TRBV28,CASSLDYYEQYF,TGTGCCAGCAGTTTAGACTACTACGAGCAGTACTTC
TRBJ1-1,.,TRBD1,TRBV27,CASSLRDRGTTEAFF,TGTGCCAGCAGTCTTCGGGACAGGGGGACGACTGAAGCTTTCTTT
TRBJ1-2,once,.,TRBV10-2,CASSEPLNYGYTF,TGCGCCAGCAGTGAGCCCCTTAACTATGGCTACACCTTC
TRBJ2-5,.,.,TRBV19,CASNQGETQYF,TGTGCCAGTAACCAGGGTGAGACCCAGTACTTC
TRBJ2-3,.,.,TRBV27,CASSFRSLIDTQYF,TGTGCCAGCAGTTTCCGGAGCCTGATAGATACGCAGTATTTT
TRBJ1-1,.,.,TRBV15,CATSRDPQTEAFF,TGTGCCACCAGCAGAGATCCCCAGACTGAAGCTTTCTTT